The clone carrying this TCR beta chain was seen ten or more times. Its antigen is as yet unknown. These data are taken from a study of early T cells in non-severe SARS-CoV-2 infection. Looking at the study overall: Chains were not paired, and sequencing was done on bulk RNA from unsorted whole blood.

Unique molecular identifier tags were affixed to discrete cDNA molecules. TCRdb re-called the 5' RACE reads through MiXCR, storing one row per CDR3 protein. The table lists 69,000 or so distinct CDR3 sequences, 4.6% of them singletons, with about 3.6% in the top ten. V gave up 2 bases and J gave up 8 bases; unmatched junction bases: 3. The CDR3 spans 13 residues. Germline CDR1 KGHSH, CDR2 LQKENI. Whole-study findings and limits: Comparison of clonotypes with VDJdb favored anti-spike CD8 responses while missing private and CD4 specificities.

The specimen comprised whole blood, sampled at baseline. The chain has TRBV18 and TRBJ1-1; 9 bases line up with TRBD1. This TCR was sampled from an adult who was a healthcare worker with PCR-confirmed SARS-CoV-2 infection or an uninfected control (not recorded which). The donor label of this sample is uncertain. CDR3 nucleotides: TGTGCCAGCTCACCATTTGGGACAGGGGAAGCTTTCTTT. It codes for CASSPFGTGEAFF.